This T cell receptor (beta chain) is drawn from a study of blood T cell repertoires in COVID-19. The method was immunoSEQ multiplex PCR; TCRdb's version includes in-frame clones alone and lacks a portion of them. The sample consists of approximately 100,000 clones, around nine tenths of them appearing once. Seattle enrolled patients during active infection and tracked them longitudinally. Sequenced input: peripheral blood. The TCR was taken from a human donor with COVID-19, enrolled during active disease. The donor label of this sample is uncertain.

DNA for the CDR3: TGTGCCAGCAGCCCTGGACAGGGTTTGAGGGAGCAGTACTTC. Translating gives CASSPGQGLREQYF. The chain has TRBV6-2 or TRBV6-3 and TRBJ2-7, with 8 bases aligning to TRBD1. The CDR3 runs to 14 residues. The V gene end was trimmed by 6 bases and the J gene end by 7 bases; junction bases not matched to a gene: 11. Germline V gives CDR1 MNHEY, CDR2 SVGEGT.